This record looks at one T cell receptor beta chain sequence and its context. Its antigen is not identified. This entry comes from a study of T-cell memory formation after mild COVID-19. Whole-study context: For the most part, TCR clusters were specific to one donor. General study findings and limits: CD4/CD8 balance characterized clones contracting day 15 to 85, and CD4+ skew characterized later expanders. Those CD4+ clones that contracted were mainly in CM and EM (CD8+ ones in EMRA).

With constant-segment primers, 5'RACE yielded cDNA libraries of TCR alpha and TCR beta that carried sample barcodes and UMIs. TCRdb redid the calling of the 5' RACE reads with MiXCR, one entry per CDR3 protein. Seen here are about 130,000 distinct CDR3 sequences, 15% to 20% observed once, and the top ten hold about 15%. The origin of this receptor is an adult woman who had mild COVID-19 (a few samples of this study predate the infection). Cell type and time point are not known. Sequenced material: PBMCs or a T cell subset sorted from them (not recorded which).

The CDR3 region is CASRAGTAYEQYF. The CDR3 coding sequence is TGTGCCAGCCGAGCCGGGACAGCCTACGAGCAGTACTTC. The chain employs TRBV6-1 and TRBJ2-7; TRBD1 agrees at 7 bases. The CDR3 totals 13 residues. CDR1 is MNHNS and CDR2 is SASEGT in the germline V gene. The V gene end was trimmed by 8 bases and the J gene end by 2 bases; junction bases not matched to a gene: 6.